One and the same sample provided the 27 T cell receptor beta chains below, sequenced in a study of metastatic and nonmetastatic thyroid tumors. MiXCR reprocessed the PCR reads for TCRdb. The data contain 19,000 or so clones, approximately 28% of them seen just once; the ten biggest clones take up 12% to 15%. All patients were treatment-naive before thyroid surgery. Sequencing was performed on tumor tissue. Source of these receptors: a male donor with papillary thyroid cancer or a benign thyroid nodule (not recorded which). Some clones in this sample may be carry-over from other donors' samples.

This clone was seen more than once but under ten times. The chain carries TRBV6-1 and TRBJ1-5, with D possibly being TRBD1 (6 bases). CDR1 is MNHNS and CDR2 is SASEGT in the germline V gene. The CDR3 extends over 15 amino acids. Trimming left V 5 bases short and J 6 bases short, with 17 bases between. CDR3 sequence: CASSLQEQGGQPQHF. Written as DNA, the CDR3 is TGTGCCAGCAGTCTCCAGGAACAGGGCGGTCAGCCCCAGCATTTT.

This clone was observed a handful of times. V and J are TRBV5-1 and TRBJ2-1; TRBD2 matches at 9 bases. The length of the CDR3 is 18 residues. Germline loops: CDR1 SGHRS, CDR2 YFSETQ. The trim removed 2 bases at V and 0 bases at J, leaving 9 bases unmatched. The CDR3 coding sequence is TGCGCCAGCAGCTTCTTCATAATAGCGGGGGCCTCCTACAATGAGCAGTTCTTC. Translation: CASSFFIIAGASYNEQFF. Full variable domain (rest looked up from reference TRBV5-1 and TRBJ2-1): KAGVTQTPRYLIKTRGQQVTLSCSPISGHRSVSWYQQTPGQGLQFLFEYFSETQRNKGNFPGRFSGRQFSNSRSEMNVSTLELGDSALYLCASSFFIIAGASYNEQFFGPGTRLTVL.

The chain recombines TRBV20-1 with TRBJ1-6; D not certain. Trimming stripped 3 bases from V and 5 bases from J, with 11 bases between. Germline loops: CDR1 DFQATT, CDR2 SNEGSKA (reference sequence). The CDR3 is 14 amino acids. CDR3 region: CSASGREDNSPLHF. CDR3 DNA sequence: TGCAGTGCTAGTGGTCGGGAAGATAATTCACCCCTCCACTTT.

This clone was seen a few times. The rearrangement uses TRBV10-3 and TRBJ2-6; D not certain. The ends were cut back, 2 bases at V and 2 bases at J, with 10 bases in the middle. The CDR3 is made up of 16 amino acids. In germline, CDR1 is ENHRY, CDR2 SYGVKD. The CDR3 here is CAISEPQDAGANVLTF. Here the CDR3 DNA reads TGTGCCATCAGTGAGCCCCAAGACGCTGGGGCCAACGTCCTGACTTTC.

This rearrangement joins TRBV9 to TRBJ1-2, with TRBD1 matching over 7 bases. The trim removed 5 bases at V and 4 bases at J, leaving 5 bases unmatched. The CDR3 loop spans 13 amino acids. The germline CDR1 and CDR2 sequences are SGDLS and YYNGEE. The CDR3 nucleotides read TGTGCCAGCAGTCTACAGGGGACCTATGGCTACACCTTC. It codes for CASSLQGTYGYTF.

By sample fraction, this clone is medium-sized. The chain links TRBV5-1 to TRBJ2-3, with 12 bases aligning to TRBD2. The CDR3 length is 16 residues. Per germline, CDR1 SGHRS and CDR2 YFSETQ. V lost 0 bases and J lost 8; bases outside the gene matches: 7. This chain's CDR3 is CASSLGSSGRGVTQYF. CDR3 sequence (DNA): TGCGCCAGCAGCTTGGGCTCTAGCGGGAGGGGTGTTACGCAGTATTTT.

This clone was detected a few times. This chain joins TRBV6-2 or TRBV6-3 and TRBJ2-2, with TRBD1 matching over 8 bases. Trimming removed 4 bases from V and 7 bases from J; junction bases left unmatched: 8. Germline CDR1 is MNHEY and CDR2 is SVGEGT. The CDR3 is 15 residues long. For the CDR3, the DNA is TGTGCCAGCAGTTCCGTGACAGGGGCTAACGGGGAGCTGTTTTTT. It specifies CASSSVTGANGELFF.

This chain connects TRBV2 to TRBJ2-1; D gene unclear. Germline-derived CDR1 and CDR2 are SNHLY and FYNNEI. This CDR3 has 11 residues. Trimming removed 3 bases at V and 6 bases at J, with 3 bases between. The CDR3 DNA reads TGTGCCAGCAGTGATCTCAATGAGCAGTTCTTC. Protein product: CASSDLNEQFF. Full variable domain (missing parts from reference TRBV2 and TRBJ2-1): EPEVTQTPSHQVTQMGQEVILRCVPISNHLYFYWYRQILGQKVEFLVSFYNNEISEKSEIFDDQFSVERPDGSNFTLKIRSTKLEDSAMYFCASSDLNEQFFGPGTRLTVL.

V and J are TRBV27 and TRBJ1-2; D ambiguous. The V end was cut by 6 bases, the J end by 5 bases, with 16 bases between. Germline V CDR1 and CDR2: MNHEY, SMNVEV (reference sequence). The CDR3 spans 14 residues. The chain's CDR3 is CASRMGRESYGYTF. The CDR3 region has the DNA TGTGCCAGCAGAATGGGAAGGGAAAGTTATGGCTACACCTTC.

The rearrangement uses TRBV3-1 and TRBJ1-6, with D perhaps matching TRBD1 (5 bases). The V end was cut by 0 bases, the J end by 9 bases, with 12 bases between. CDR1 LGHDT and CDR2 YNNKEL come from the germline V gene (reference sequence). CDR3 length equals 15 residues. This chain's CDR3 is CASSQDPGGVSPLHF. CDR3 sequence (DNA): TGTGCCAGCAGCCAAGATCCCGGGGGTGTTTCACCCCTCCACTTT.

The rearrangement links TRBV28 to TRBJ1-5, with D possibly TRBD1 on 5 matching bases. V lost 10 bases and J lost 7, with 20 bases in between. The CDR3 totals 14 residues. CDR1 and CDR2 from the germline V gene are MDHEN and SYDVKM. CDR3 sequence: CATDRAQKGQPQHF. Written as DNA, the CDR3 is TGTGCCACCGACCGGGCCCAGAAGGGGCAGCCCCAGCATTTT.

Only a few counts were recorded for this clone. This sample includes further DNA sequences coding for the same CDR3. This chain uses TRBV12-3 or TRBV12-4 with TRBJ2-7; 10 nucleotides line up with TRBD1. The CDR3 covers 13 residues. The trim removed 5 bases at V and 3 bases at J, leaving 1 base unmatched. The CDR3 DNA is TGTGCCAGCAGTAGGGACAGGGGCTACGAGCAGTACTTC. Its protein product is CASSRDRGYEQYF.

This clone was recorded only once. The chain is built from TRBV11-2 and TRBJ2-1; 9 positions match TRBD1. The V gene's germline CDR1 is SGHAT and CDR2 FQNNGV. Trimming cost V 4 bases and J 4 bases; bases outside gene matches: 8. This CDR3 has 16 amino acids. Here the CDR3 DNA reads TGTGCCAGCAGCTCAGTAGAACAGGGGGCTTACAATGAGCAGTTCTTC. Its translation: CASSSVEQGAYNEQFF.

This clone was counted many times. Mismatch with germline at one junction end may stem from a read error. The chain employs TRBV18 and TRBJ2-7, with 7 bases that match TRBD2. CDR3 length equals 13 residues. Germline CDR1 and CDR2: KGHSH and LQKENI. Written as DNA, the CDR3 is TGTGCCAGCTCAGGCCGGGAGGCCGGCGAGCAGCACTTC. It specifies CASSGREAGEQHF.

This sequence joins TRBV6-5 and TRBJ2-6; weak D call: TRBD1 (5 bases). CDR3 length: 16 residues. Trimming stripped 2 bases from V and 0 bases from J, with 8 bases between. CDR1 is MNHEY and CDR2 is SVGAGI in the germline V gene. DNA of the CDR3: TGTGCCAGCAGTTACGGACACGGCTCTGGGGCCAACGTCCTGACTTTC. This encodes CASSYGHGSGANVLTF.

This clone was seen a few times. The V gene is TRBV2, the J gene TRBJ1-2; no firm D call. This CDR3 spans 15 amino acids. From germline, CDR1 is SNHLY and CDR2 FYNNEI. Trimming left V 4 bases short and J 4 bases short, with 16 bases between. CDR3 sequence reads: CASSVGRGPGYGYTF. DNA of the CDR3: TGTGCCAGCAGTGTGGGCCGCGGCCCGGGCTATGGCTACACCTTC.

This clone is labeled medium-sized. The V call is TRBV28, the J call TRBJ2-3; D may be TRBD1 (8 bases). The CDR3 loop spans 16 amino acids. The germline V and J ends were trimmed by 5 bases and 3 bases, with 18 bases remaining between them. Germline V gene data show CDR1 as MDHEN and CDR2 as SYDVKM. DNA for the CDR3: TGTGCCAGCAGTGTCCGGACAGGGAGGGGGACAGATACGCAGTATTTT. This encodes CASSVRTGRGTDTQYF.

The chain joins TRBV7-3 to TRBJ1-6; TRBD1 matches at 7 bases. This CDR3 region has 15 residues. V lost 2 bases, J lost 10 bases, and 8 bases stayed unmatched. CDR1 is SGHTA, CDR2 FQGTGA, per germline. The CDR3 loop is CASSLGQVGDSPLHF. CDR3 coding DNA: TGTGCCAGCAGCTTAGGACAGGTTGGGGACTCACCCCTCCACTTT.

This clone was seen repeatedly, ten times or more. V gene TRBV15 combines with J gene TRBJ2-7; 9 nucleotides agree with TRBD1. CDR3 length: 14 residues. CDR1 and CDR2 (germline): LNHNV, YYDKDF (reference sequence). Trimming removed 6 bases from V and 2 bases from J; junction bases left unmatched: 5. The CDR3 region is CATRSDRGPYEQYF. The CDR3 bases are TGTGCCACCAGGTCGGACAGGGGCCCCTACGAGCAGTACTTC.

The CDR3: CSAIVGLSQTYEQYF. In DNA form, the CDR3 reads TGCAGTGCTATAGTGGGCCTGAGCCAGACCTACGAGCAGTACTTC. The rearrangement uses TRBV20-1 and TRBJ2-7; D gene unclear. Looked up from germline, CDR1 is DFQATT and CDR2 is SNEGSKA (reference sequence). The V gene lost 4 bases and the J gene lost 2 bases, with 18 bases spanning the gap. The CDR3 runs to 15 residues.

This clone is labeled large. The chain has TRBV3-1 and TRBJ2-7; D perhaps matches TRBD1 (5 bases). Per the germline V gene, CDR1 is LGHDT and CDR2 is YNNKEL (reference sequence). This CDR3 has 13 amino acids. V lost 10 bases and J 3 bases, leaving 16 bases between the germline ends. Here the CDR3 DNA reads TGTGCCACAGCTGGGGCACCCCGCTACGAGCAGTACTTC. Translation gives CATAGAPRYEQYF.

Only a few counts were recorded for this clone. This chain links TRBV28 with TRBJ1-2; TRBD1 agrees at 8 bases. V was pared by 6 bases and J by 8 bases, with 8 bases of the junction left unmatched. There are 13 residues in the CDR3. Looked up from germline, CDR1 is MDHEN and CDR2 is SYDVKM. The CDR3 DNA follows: TGTGCCAGCAGGACAGGGGAATTTAGGGGCTACACCTTC. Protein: CASRTGEFRGYTF.

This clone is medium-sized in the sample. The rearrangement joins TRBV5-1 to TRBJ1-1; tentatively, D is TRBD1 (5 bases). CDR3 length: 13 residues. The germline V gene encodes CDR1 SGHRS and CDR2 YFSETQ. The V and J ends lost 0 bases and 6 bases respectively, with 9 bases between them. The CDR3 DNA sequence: TGCGCCAGCAGCTTGGTGGGGGACTCTGAAGCTTTCTTT. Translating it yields CASSLVGDSEAFF.

CDR3 protein: CASSEALGQGARGSSYEQYF. CDR3 DNA sequence: TGTGCCAGCAGTGAAGCGCTCGGACAGGGGGCGCGGGGATCCAGTTACGAGCAGTACTTC. The chain couples TRBV2 to TRBJ2-7, with 11 bases matching TRBD1. In germline, CDR1 is SNHLY, CDR2 FYNNEI. After removal of 0 bases from V and 4 bases from J, the junction contained 17 bases not matched to a gene. CDR3 size: 20 residues.

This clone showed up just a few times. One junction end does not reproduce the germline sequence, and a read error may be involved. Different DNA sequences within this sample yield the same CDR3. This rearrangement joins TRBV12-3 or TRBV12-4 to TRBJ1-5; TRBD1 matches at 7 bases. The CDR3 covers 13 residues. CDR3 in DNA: TGCGCCAGCAGTCAGGGGGTCAATCAGCCCCAGCATTTT. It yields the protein CASSQGVNQPQHF.

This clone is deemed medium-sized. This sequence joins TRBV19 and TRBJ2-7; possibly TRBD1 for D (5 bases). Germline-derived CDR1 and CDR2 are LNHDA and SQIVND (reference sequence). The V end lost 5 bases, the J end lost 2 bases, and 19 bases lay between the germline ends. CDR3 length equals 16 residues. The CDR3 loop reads CASSPGIGQGPYEQYF. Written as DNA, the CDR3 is TGTGCCAGTAGTCCCGGAATCGGGCAGGGCCCCTACGAGCAGTACTTC.

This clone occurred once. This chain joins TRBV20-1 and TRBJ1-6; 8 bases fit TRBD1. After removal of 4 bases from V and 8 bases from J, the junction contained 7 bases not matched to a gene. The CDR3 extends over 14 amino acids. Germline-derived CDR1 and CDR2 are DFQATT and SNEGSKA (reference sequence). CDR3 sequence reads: CSAKSTGEDSPLHF. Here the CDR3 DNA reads TGCAGTGCTAAATCGACAGGGGAGGATTCACCCCTCCACTTT.